This T cell receptor (beta chain) was sequenced during a study of technical replicates of blood from a handful of donors. Germline CDR1 is SNHLY and CDR2 is FYNNEI. The CDR3 has 15 amino acids. The V and J ends lost 5 bases and 6 bases, in that order; junction bases with no gene match: 4. Assay: immunoSEQ multiplex PCR; the TCRdb copy retains only in-frame clones and omits some. This table holds approximately 92,000 clones, approximately 95% found once. The gene calls are TRBV2 and TRBJ2-2; 12 positions match TRBD2. The source of this sequence is a human donor in good health. Material for sequencing was T cells isolated from PBMCs. Written as DNA, the CDR3 is TGTGCCAGCAGTAGACTAGCGGGAGAGTCCGGGGAGCTGTTTTTT. Amino acid sequence: CASSRLAGESGELFF.